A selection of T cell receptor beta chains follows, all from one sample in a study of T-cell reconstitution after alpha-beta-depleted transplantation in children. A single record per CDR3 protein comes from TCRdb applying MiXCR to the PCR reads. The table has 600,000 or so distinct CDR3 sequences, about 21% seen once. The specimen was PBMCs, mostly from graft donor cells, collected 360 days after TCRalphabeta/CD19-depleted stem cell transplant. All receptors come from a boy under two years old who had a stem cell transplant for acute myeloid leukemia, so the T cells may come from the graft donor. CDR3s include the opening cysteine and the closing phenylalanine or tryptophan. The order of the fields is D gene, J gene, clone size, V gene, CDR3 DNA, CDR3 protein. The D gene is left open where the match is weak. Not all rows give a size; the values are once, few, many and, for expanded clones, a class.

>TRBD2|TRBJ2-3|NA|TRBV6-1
TGTGCCAGCAGGCCACTCACTAGCGGGGGGCCTGGTGCTACGCAGTATTTT
CASRPLTSGGPGATQYF
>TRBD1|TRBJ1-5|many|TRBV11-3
TGTGCCAGCAGCGTACGACAGGGTTGTGAGCCCCAGCATTTT
CASSVRQGCEPQHF
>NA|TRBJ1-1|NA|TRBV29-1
TGCAGCGTTGGTAGGGCCCGGGGGGAGGGCACTGAAGCTTTCTTT
CSVGRARGEGTEAFF
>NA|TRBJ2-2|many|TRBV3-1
TGTGCCAGCAGCCAAGACGAGGGTGTTGCCGGGGAGCTGTTTTTT
CASSQDEGVAGELFF
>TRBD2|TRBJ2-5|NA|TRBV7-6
TGTGCCAGCAGCGGGGTCCAGCGGGGTGACCAAGAGACCCAGTACTTC
CASSGVQRGDQETQYF
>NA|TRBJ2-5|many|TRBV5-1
TGCGCCAGCAGCCCACCCGGGTACGAGACCCAGTACTTC
CASSPPGYETQYF
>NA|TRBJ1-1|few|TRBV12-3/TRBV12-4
TGTGCCAGCAGTTTAGCAGGGGCAGGGACTGAAGCTTTCTTT
CASSLAGAGTEAFF
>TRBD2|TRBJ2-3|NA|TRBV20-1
TGCAGTGCTAGACTGGTTGGACTAGCGGGGGGAAACACAGATACGCAGTATTTT
CSARLVGLAGGNTDTQYF
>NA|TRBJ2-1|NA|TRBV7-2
TGTGCCAGCAGTGGTCCGGGGTCCTCCTACAATGAGCAGTTCTTC
CASSGPGSSYNEQFF
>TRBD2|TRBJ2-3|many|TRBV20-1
TGCAGTGCTAGTGGGGGGGCAGATACGCAGTATTTT
CSASGGADTQYF
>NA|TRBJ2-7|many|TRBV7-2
TGTGCCAGCAGCTTTGACGGGCGGCTGGTTTACGAGCAGTACTTC
CASSFDGRLVYEQYF
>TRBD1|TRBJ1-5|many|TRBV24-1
TGTGCCACCAGTGATACATCGACAGGGGGCAATCAGCCCCAGCATTTT
CATSDTSTGGNQPQHF
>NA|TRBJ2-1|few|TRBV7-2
TGTGCCAGCAGCCAAACCCAGTCGAACTTTGGCAATGAGCAGTTCTTC
CASSQTQSNFGNEQFF
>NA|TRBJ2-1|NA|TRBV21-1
TGTGCCAGCACCAACGTACAGGGGGCTTACAATGAGCAGTTCTTC
CASTNVQGAYNEQFF
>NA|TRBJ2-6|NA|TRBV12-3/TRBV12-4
TGTGCCAGCAGCTATGAGGGGTGGTCCAACGTCCTGACTTTC
CASSYEGWSNVLTF
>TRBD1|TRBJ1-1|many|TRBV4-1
TGCGCCAGCAGCCAAGGAGATGGAAGGGGGCGACTGCTCACTGAAGCTTTCTTT
CASSQGDGRGRLLTEAFF
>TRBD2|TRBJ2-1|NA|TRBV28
TGTGCCGAGGGGCGGGGGGGCTCCAATGAGCAGTTCTTC
CAEGRGGSNEQFF
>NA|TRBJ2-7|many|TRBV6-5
TGTGCCAGCAGCCGGGGAAGGGGCCGCGAGCAGTACTTC
CASSRGRGREQYF
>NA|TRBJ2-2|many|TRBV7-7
TGTGCCAGCAGCCCTCTCCTAGTCCACGGGGAGCTGTTTTTT
CASSPLLVHGELFF
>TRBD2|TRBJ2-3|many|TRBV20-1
TGCAGTGCTAGAGATCCGCGGGGGGCCTACACAGATACGCAGTATTTT
CSARDPRGAYTDTQYF
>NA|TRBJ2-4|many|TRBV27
TGTGCCAGCAGTTATCAAGGGAAAAACATTCAGTACTTC
CASSYQGKNIQYF
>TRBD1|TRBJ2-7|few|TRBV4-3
TGCGCCAGCAAGCCCGGGACAGGGAACTCCTACGAGCAGTACTTC
CASKPGTGNSYEQYF
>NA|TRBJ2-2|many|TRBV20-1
TGCAGTGCTAGAGATTCGCGCTGGGGGCGAGGAACCGGGGAGCTGTTTTTT
CSARDSRWGRGTGELFF
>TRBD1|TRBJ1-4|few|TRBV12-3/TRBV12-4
TGTGCCAGCAGTTTAAAATCGGCAGGGGGCCGTGAAAAACTGTTTTTT
CASSLKSAGGREKLFF
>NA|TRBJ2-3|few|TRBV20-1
TGCAGTGCCCAGGGGCGGGGCCATGGGGATACGCAGTATTTT
CSAQGRGHGDTQYF
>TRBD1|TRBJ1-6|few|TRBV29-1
TGCAGCGTACGGACAGGGGGCGGAAATTCACCCCTCCACTTT
CSVRTGGGNSPLHF
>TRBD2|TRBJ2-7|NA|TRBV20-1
TGCAGTGCCACCGGGACTAGCGGGGGCCGGGGCTACGAGCAGTACTTC
CSATGTSGGRGYEQYF
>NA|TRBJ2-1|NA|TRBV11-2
TGTGCCAGCAGCTTGATGGGGGGCCCCCTCTCCTACAATGAGCAGTTCTTC
CASSLMGGPLSYNEQFF
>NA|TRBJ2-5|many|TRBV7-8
TGTGCCAGCAGCTTAGGTTCGGTCGTCGAGACCCAGTACTTC
CASSLGSVVETQYF
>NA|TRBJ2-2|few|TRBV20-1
TGCAGTGGAGTAGTCAACACCGGGGAGCTGTTTTTT
CSGVVNTGELFF
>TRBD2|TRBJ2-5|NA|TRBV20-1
TGCAGTGCTAGAGCTAGCGGGGGTCAGACCCAGTACTTC
CSARASGGQTQYF
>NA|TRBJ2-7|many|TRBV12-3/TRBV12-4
TGTGCCAGCAGTTTAGGCAGGGACGAGCAGTACTTC
CASSLGRDEQYF
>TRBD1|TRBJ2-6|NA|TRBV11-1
TGTGCCAGCAGCTTAGCGTTTAGGAGGACAGGGGCCACCAGCTCTGGGGCCAACGTCCTGACTTTC
CASSLAFRRTGATSSGANVLTF
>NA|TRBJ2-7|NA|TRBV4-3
TGCGCCAGCAGCCAAGATAGCGGAACCTACGAGCAGTACTTC
CASSQDSGTYEQYF
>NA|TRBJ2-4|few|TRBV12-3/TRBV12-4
TGTGCCAGCAGCCCCAGGCAGGACAAAAACATTCAGTACTTC
CASSPRQDKNIQYF
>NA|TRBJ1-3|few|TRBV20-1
TGCAGTGTTCCCGGACGGACCTCTGGAAACACCATATATTTT
CSVPGRTSGNTIYF
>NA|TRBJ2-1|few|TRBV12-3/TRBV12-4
TGTGCCAGCAGTTGGGACGGGGTGAACTACAATGAGCAGTTCTTC
CASSWDGVNYNEQFF
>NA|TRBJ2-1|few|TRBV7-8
TGTGCCAGCAGCCCCTCTCGGGGGAGCTCCTACAATGAGCAGTTCTTC
CASSPSRGSSYNEQFF
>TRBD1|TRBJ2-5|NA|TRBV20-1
TGCAGTGCTAGAGATCGACAGGGACCCCAAGAGACCCAGTACTTC
CSARDRQGPQETQYF
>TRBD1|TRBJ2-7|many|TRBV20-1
TGCAGTGCTGTTAGGACAGGTGGCTACGAGCAGTACTTC
CSAVRTGGYEQYF
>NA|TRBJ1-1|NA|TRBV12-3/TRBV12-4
TGTGCCAGCAACCCGGCGGCCGGGAGGGATGAAGCTTTCTTT
CASNPAAGRDEAFF
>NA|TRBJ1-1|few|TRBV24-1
TGTGCCACCAGTGATTCAAGAGGGGTCTTAGGTATGAACACTGAAGCTTTCTTT
CATSDSRGVLGMNTEAFF
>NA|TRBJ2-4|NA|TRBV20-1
TGCAGTGCTAGAGAGGGGAGGACCCTAGCCAAAAACATTCAGTACTTC
CSAREGRTLAKNIQYF
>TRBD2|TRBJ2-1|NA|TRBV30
TGTGCCTGGAGTTTGAGGACTAGGGTTCCTGAGCAGTTCTTC
CAWSLRTRVPEQFF
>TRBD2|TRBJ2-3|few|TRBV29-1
TGCAGCGGGTGGGCTAGCGGGACAGATACGCAGTATTTT
CSGWASGTDTQYF
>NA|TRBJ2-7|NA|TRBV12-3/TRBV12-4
TGTGCCAGCAGCTTTAACAGGGATGGCTACGAGCAGTACTTC
CASSFNRDGYEQYF
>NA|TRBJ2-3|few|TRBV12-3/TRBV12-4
TGTGCCAGCAGTTTAAAGCTAGCGCTTTACACAGATACGCAGTATTTT
CASSLKLALYTDTQYF
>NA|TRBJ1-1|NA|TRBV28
TGTGCCAGCACCGAGCGGGGGGGGAAGAACACTGAAGCTTTCTTT
CASTERGGKNTEAFF
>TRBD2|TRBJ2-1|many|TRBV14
TGTGCCAGCAGCTCCCGGCAGCGGGGGGGTGGTGAGCAGTTCTTC
CASSSRQRGGGEQFF
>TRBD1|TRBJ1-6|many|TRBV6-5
TGTGCCAGCCTTCTCCAGACAGGGATAAATTCACCCCTCCACTTT
CASLLQTGINSPLHF
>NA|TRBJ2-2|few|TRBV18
TGTGCCAGCTCACGATGGGGGGACACCGGGGAGCTGTTTTTT
CASSRWGDTGELFF
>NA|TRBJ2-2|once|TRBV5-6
TGTGCCAGCACCTTACTGGGCCTCAACACCGGGGAGCTGTTTTTT
CASTLLGLNTGELFF
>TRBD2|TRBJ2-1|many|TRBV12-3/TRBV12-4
TGTGCCAGCAGTCCGCTAGCGGGGGGTTACAATGAGCAGTTCTTC
CASSPLAGGYNEQFF
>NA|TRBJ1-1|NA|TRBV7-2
TGTGCCAGCAGCTTAACGCGGATGGCTGAAGCTTTCTTT
CASSLTRMAEAFF
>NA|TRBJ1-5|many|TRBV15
TGTGCCACCAGCAGAGAAAATCTGGGGCCCAATCAGCCCCAGCATTTT
CATSRENLGPNQPQHF
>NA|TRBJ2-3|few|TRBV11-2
TGTGCCAGCAGCCCCAGGACACTGACCCACGGCATGAGAGATACGCAGTATTTT
CASSPRTLTHGMRDTQYF
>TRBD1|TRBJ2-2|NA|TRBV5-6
TGTGCCAGCAGCCCTGGGACAGGGGCTTACACCGGGGAGCTGTTTTTT
CASSPGTGAYTGELFF
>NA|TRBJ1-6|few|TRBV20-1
TGCAGTGCTAGAAGGCAGAATTCACCCCTCCACTTT
CSARRQNSPLHF
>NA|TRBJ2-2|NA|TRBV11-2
TGTGCCAGCAGCTTATGGCTCCTCTCCTCTGGCGGCACCGGGGAGCTGTTTTTT
CASSLWLLSSGGTGELFF
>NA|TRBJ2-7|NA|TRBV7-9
TGTGCCAGCAGCTTATCTTCTGGTGGAATGCGCTACGAGCAGTACTTC
CASSLSSGGMRYEQYF